This T cell receptor (beta chain) comes out of a study of Ad26.COV2.S vaccination and SARS-CoV-2 variants. Overall study findings and caveats: Vaccinated individuals (as opposed to placebo recipients) had higher spike-specific TCR breadth. Spike-specific responses of CD8+ and CD4+ T cells were reported to display substantial breadth after vaccination. Using TCR breadth and depth analyses may have led to underestimated total T cell responses. Measurement of non-spike TCR breadth gave similar results in vaccine and placebo recipients.

Between the trimmed V and J ends, which lost 5 bases and 8 bases, there was a span of 14 bases. This CDR3 has 13 residues. Germline assignment: CDR1 SGDLS and CDR2 YYNGEE. Comments on this clone: Its specificity is not known.

Assay: immunoSEQ multiplex PCR; the TCRdb copy retains only in-frame clones and omits some. Here the sample spans just over 350,000 clones, approximately 90% being singletons. The sequencing used peripheral blood, collected after recovery from COVID-19. The TCR was taken from a human donor who had recovered from COVID-19. This chain joins TRBV9 and TRBJ2-1, with a tentative D call TRBD1 (6 bases). The CDR3 loop reads CASSPQGLDEQFF. The CDR3 coding sequence is TGTGCCAGCAGTCCTCAGGGGCTGGATGAGCAGTTCTTC.